The 27 T cell receptor beta chains below come from one sample, sequenced in a study of blood T cell repertoires in COVID-19. Here immunoSEQ multiplex PCR was the method, and the copy in TCRdb shows in-frame clones only, minus some. Of approximately 150,000 clones detected, around 90% appear once; the ten largest clones hold 4%. Material: PBMCs or T cells enriched from blood (not recorded which). These receptor sequences come from a woman aged 40 to 50 who had been exposed to COVID-19.

V is TRBV5-6 and J is TRBJ1-1; perhaps TRBD1 as D (6 bases). CDR3 size: 16 residues. Trimming removed 4 bases from V and 2 bases from J, with 18 bases in between. Germline loops: CDR1 SGHDT, CDR2 YYEEEE. CDR3 DNA sequence: TGTGCCAGCAGCCAGGGCCTGGGGACACCAAACACTGAAGCTTTCTTT. Translated, it gives CASSQGLGTPNTEAFF.

The genes are TRBV7-2 and TRBJ1-4, with a weak D call TRBD1 (6 bases). V lost 1 base and J 5 bases, leaving 17 bases between the germline ends. Germline CDR1 and CDR2: SGHTA and FQGNSA. The CDR3 loop spans 17 amino acids. The CDR3 here is CASSLVGRAGANEKLFF. CDR3 bases: TGTGCCAGCAGCTTAGTAGGTAGAGCAGGGGCCAATGAAAAACTGTTTTTT.

The chain is built from TRBV3-1 (or the pseudogene TRBV3-2) and TRBJ1-1; 12 bases are shared with TRBD1. This CDR3 has 14 amino acids. Germline V gives CDR1 LGHDT, CDR2 YNNKEL (reference sequence). The CDR3 DNA reads as TGTGCTGCTGTCGGGACAGGGGGCGGAGGTGAAGCTTTCTTT. It yields the protein CAAVGTGGGGEAFF.

The V and J genes are TRBV7-2 and TRBJ1-5; D is unresolved. The germline V gene encodes CDR1 SGHTA and CDR2 FQGNSA. The germline V and J ends were trimmed by 0 bases and 7 bases, with 13 bases remaining between them. The CDR3 consists of 15 residues. Here the CDR3 DNA reads TGTGCCAGCAGCTTAGCGGGAGCACGTGGGCAGCCCCAGCATTTT. Amino acid sequence: CASSLAGARGQPQHF.

The rearrangement joins TRBV27 to TRBJ1-2; D remains unclear. The CDR3 sequence is 13 residues long. Germline-derived CDR1 and CDR2 are MNHEY and SMNVEV (reference sequence). With 3 bases removed from V and 7 bases from J, the gap between germline ends came to 12 bases. The CDR3 spells CASSFGGWGGYTF. CDR3 nucleotide sequence: TGTGCCAGCAGTTTCGGAGGATGGGGTGGCTACACCTTC.

The chain carries TRBV7-2 and TRBJ2-5; tentatively, D is TRBD2 (6 bases). The CDR3 consists of 15 residues. Trimming left V 5 bases short and J 1 base short, with 14 bases between. Germline assignment: CDR1 SGHTA and CDR2 FQGNSA. The CDR3 DNA reads TGTGCCAGCAGCCAGCGGCTAGCGCTCCAAGAGACCCAGTACTTC. This translates into CASSQRLALQETQYF.

The chain joins TRBV5-6 to TRBJ1-6; D not certain. The CDR3 has 14 residues. Germline V gene data show CDR1 as SGHDT and CDR2 as YYEEEE. Between the trimmed V and J ends, which lost 1 base and 11 bases, there was a span of 13 bases. The CDR3 DNA is TGTGCCAGCAGCTTGCCGGGGATTGGAACACCCCTCCACTTT. Encoded protein: CASSLPGIGTPLHF.

The chain links TRBV6-2 or TRBV6-3 to TRBJ2-1; D possibly corresponds to TRBD1 (6 bases). CDR1 and CDR2 (germline): MNHEY, SVGEGT. The CDR3 contains 16 residues. V dropped 6 bases and J dropped 1 base, with 16 bases sitting between them. CDR3 nucleotides: TGTGCCAGCAGCCGGACAGCGCGATCTTCCTACAATGAGCAGTTCTTC. It specifies CASSRTARSSYNEQFF.

This chain links TRBV7-9 with TRBJ2-1, with 9 nucleotides matching TRBD2. This CDR3 is built from 16 residues. Germline trimming cut 2 bases from V and 2 bases from J; bases unmatched to any gene: 4. The germline gives CDR1 SEHNR, CDR2 FQNEAQ (reference sequence). CDR3 DNA: TGTGCCAGCAGCTTATTTAGCGGGAGAACCTACAATGAGCAGTTCTTC. It yields the protein CASSLFSGRTYNEQFF.

The chain links TRBV29-1 to TRBJ2-3, with 7 bases aligning to TRBD2. V lost 3 bases, J lost 5 bases, and 8 bases stayed unmatched. The V gene's germline CDR1 is SQVTM and CDR2 ANQGSEA. This CDR3 has 14 residues. The CDR3 sequence is CSVDGAGVGDTQYF. Written as DNA, the CDR3 is TGCAGCGTTGATGGCGCGGGAGTGGGAGATACGCAGTATTTT.

This clone was found a few times. The V call is TRBV9, the J call TRBJ2-7; D may be TRBD1 (5 bases). Germline lookup yields CDR1 SGDLS and CDR2 YYNGEE. This CDR3 comprises 13 residues. V lost 0 bases, J lost 5 bases, and 9 bases lay in between. In DNA, the CDR3 is TGTGCCAGCAGCGTAGAACTCAGGGACGAGCAGTACTTC. Translated: CASSVELRDEQYF.

This chain connects TRBV7-9 to TRBJ1-2, with 8 bases identical to TRBD1. CDR3 length: 15 amino acids. CDR1 SEHNR and CDR2 FQNEAQ come from the germline V gene (reference sequence). The V gene end was trimmed by 3 bases and the J gene end by 5 bases; junction bases not matched to a gene: 8. Here the CDR3 DNA reads TGTGCCAGCAGCTTGACTAGGGACAGGCTTTATGGCTACACCTTC. Protein sequence: CASSLTRDRLYGYTF.

The genes are TRBV2 and TRBJ2-2, with 7 bases that match TRBD1. Germline V lookup: CDR1 SNHLY, CDR2 FYNNEI. The CDR3 is 14 residues long. V was clipped by 5 bases and J by 5 bases; unmatched bases: 5. CDR3 nucleotides: TGTGCCAGCAGTCGAAGGGGGCGGACCGGGGAGCTGTTTTTT. Its protein is CASSRRGRTGELFF.

The sample holds a few counts of this clone. V is TRBV19 and J is TRBJ1-5, with 9 bases fitting TRBD1. The germline V gene has CDR1 LNHDA and CDR2 SQIVND (reference sequence). The J segment lost 7 bases and the V segment lost 6 bases, leaving 7 bases of the junction unmatched. CDR3 length: 14 amino acids. For the CDR3, the DNA is TGTGCCAGTAGACCGGGACAGGGAGGGCAGCCCCAGCATTTT. As protein: CASRPGQGGQPQHF.

J is TRBJ2-2 and V is TRBV14; 13 bases are a match to TRBD2. This CDR3 region has 17 residues. From germline, CDR1 is SGHDN and CDR2 FVKESK. J lost 5 bases, V lost 0 bases, and 3 bases had no gene match. In DNA, the CDR3 is TGTGCCAGCAGCCAAGAACTAGCGGGGGGGCCAACCGGGGAGCTGTTTTTT. Amino acids: CASSQELAGGPTGELFF.

J is TRBJ2-6 and V is TRBV27, with D unresolved. This CDR3 has 15 amino acids. CDR1 and CDR2 from the germline V gene are MNHEY and SMNVEV (reference sequence). The V end was cut by 4 bases, the J end by 2 bases, with 9 bases between. In nucleotides, the CDR3 is TGTGCCAGCAGTTCTCAGTATGCTGGGGCCAACGTCCTGACTTTC. It is translated as CASSSQYAGANVLTF.

The chain combines TRBV10-3 with TRBJ1-2; the D gene is possibly TRBD1 (6 bases). The CDR3 runs to 15 residues. Trimming pared 6 bases from V and 6 bases from J, leaving 20 bases between. From germline, CDR1 is ENHRY and CDR2 SYGVKD. The CDR3 is CAISHDLSPGDGYTF. The CDR3 DNA reads as TGTGCCATCAGCCACGACCTCTCCCCAGGGGATGGCTACACCTTC.

The V gene is TRBV3-1 (or the pseudogene TRBV3-2), the J gene TRBJ1-1; unclear D gene. Germline V gene lookup returns CDR1 LGHDT and CDR2 YNNKEL (reference sequence). CDR3 length: 16 residues. Trimming cost V 6 bases and J 1 base, with 18 bases left between them. As DNA, the CDR3 is TGTGCCAGCAGAGGATTATCGGAGGGTTCGAACACTGAAGCTTTCTTT. It specifies CASRGLSEGSNTEAFF.

V usage is TRBV27 and J usage is TRBJ2-7, with D maybe TRBD1 (6 bases). Germline CDR1 and CDR2: MNHEY and SMNVEV (reference sequence). The V and J ends lost 4 bases and 5 bases respectively, with 18 bases between them. This CDR3 is 15 amino acids long. CDR3 in amino acids: CASSSLGRQGNEQYF. The DNA for the CDR3 is TGTGCCAGCAGTTCCCTAGGGCGGCAGGGGAACGAGCAGTACTTC.

This chain links TRBV2 with TRBJ2-2, with D possibly matching TRBD1 (5 bases). Germline V gene sequence: CDR1 SNHLY, CDR2 FYNNEI. V was cut by 6 bases and J by 5 bases, with 10 bases left in between. The CDR3 is made up of 13 amino acids. The CDR3 loop reads CASSRVKTGELFF. The CDR3 nucleotides read TGTGCCAGCAGCAGGGTTAAGACCGGGGAGCTGTTTTTT.

This clone was picked up a small number of times. The chain has TRBV18 and TRBJ1-5; no clear D gene. The V end was cut by 3 bases, the J end by 2 bases, with 8 bases between. This CDR3 is 14 amino acids long. Germline-derived CDR1 and CDR2 are KGHSH and LQKENI. CDR3 in DNA: TGTGCCAGCTCACCCGAGCAGGGCAATCAGCCCCAGCATTTT. This translates into CASSPEQGNQPQHF.

V and J are TRBV7-2 and TRBJ1-5; D perhaps matches TRBD1 (6 bases). Germline V gene data show CDR1 as SGHTA and CDR2 as FQGNSA. The V end lost 3 bases, the J end lost 5 bases, and 11 bases lay between the germline ends. CDR3 length equals 14 residues. CDR3 nucleotides: TGTGCCAGCAGCTTTACAGGGACGGATCAGCCCCAGCATTTT. Protein: CASSFTGTDQPQHF.

The gene calls are TRBV7-8 and TRBJ1-5; possibly TRBD1 for D (6 bases). This CDR3 has 14 amino acids. Germline V gene data show CDR1 as SGHVS and CDR2 as FQNEAQ. The V end was cut by 3 bases, the J end by 4 bases, with 10 bases between. CDR3 bases: TGTGCCAGCAGCTTGACAGGCTTGAATCAGCCCCAGCATTTT. Translated: CASSLTGLNQPQHF.

The genes are TRBV5-1 and TRBJ2-5; TRBD2 matches at 12 bases. Trimming cost V 4 bases and J 2 bases; bases outside gene matches: 6. CDR1 is SGHRS, CDR2 YFSETQ, per germline. This CDR3 comprises 16 residues. The CDR3 here is CASSQRLAGEQETQYF. CDR3 nucleotides: TGCGCCAGCAGCCAGAGACTAGCGGGGGAACAAGAGACCCAGTACTTC.

The chain uses TRBV29-1 and TRBJ2-7; D is possibly TRBD1 (6 bases). The CDR3 covers 13 residues. Between the trimmed V and J ends, which lost 5 bases and 1 base, there was a span of 12 bases. In germline, CDR1 is SQVTM, CDR2 ANQGSEA. As DNA, the CDR3 is TGCAGCGTTCCAGGACAGTTTTCCTACGAGCAGTACTTC. Translation: CSVPGQFSYEQYF.

For the CDR3, the DNA is TGTGCCAGCACCCCTACTGGTATGAACACCGGGGAGCTGTTTTTT. Translation: CASTPTGMNTGELFF. The V call is TRBV5-6, the J call TRBJ2-2; D not certain. The CDR3 length is 15 residues. V lost 6 bases and J lost 1, with 13 bases in between. Germline CDR1 SGHDT, CDR2 YYEEEE.

This CDR3 is CASSLGPGQGLGGETQYF. The CDR3 DNA sequence: TGTGCCAGCAGCTTAGGACCGGGACAGGGACTAGGGGGTGAGACCCAGTACTTC. V gene TRBV11-2 combines with J gene TRBJ2-5, with TRBD1 as a possible D gene (9 bases). The CDR3 is 18 amino acids. Trimming removed 1 base from V and 5 bases from J, with 23 bases in between. Looked up from germline, CDR1 is SGHAT and CDR2 is FQNNGV.